One and the same sample provided the 20 T cell receptor beta chains below, sequenced in a study of T cell changes during pregnancy in multiple sclerosis (dated by TCRdb to about 2019). Libraries were made using the immunoSEQ multiplex PCR assay. TCRdb carries this immuneACCESS record with in-frame sequences only. Its versions omit some clonotypes, under half of them owing to an unresolved V gene in the studies checked, with the rest unexplained. The sample profile shows about 77,000 clones; 85% to 95% of them were found once. Of the sample, 2.6% falls within the top ten clones. The sample here was peripheral blood, taken after pregnancy. These receptors were taken from a female donor in good health, enrolled as a control in a pregnancy study.

On this clone itself: A clone one base away is much larger, so this may be a read error. This chain connects TRBV11-3 to TRBJ2-7; TRBD1 matches 9 bases. The germline V gene has CDR1 SGHNT and CDR2 YENEEA. This CDR3 spans 15 amino acids. Unmatched junction bases numbered 4, after V lost 2 bases and J lost 2 bases. CDR3 DNA sequence: TGTGCCAGCAGCTTATACGGGACAGGGACCTACGAGCAGTACTTC. Translating gives CASSLYGTGTYEQYF.

V usage is TRBV4-1 and J usage is TRBJ2-1; possible D gene TRBD2, 10 bases. Germline-derived CDR1 and CDR2 are MGHRA and YSYEKL. This CDR3 region has 18 residues. The V gene lost 2 bases and the J gene lost 7 bases, with 24 bases spanning the gap. CDR3 sequence reads: CASSQKTGGLALFNEQFF. In nucleotides, the CDR3 is TGCGCCAGCAGCCAAAAGACAGGGGGACTAGCGCTTTTTAATGAGCAGTTCTTC.

The chain links TRBV19 to TRBJ2-4; 9 nucleotides match TRBD2. Trimming removed 8 bases from V and 0 bases from J; junction bases left unmatched: 8. The CDR3 is made up of 16 amino acids. Germline assignment: CDR1 LNHDA and CDR2 SQIVND (reference sequence). CDR3 protein: CASRRTSALAKNIQYF. CDR3 sequence (DNA): TGTGCCAGTCGGAGGACTAGCGCCCTAGCCAAAAACATTCAGTACTTC.

The J gene is TRBJ2-7, the V gene TRBV4-3; TRBD2 agrees at 11 bases. V lost 4 bases to trimming and J lost 6 bases; unmatched junction nucleotides: 8. This CDR3 region has 15 residues. Germline V CDR1 and CDR2: LGHNA, YSLEER. The CDR3 sequence is CASSLETSGVSEQYF. CDR3 in DNA: TGCGCCAGCAGCCTTGAGACTAGCGGGGTCTCCGAGCAGTACTTC.

This chain joins TRBV7-3 and TRBJ2-5, with 8 bases aligning to TRBD2. Per the germline V gene, CDR1 is SGHTA and CDR2 is FQGTGA. The CDR3 is made up of 16 amino acids. With 0 bases clipped from V and 2 bases from J, the junction kept 5 bases outside the gene matches. The CDR3: CASSLTGGGSQETQYF. CDR3 nucleotides: TGTGCCAGCAGCTTAACCGGCGGGGGGTCTCAAGAGACCCAGTACTTC. Variable domain in full (rest from reference TRBV7-3 and TRBJ2-5): GAGVSQTPSNKVTEKGKYVELRCDPISGHTALYWYRQSLGQGPEFLIYFQGTGAADDSGLPNDRFFAVRPEGSVSTLKIQRTERGDSAVYLCASSLTGGGSQETQYFGPGTRLLVL.

V usage is TRBV7-3 and J usage is TRBJ1-5; the D gene is possibly TRBD1 (5 bases). Germline V lookup: CDR1 SGHTA, CDR2 FQGTGA. Between the trimmed V and J ends, which lost 5 bases and 1 base, there was a span of 24 bases. The CDR3 consists of 19 residues. The CDR3 region has the DNA TGTGCCAGCAGCCAAGGCCTAGACAGACCAGCGAACAGCAATCAGCCCCAGCATTTT. Its protein is CASSQGLDRPANSNQPQHF. The variable domain in full, with the rest retrieved from reference TRBV7-3 and TRBJ1-5, is GAGVSQTPSNKVTEKGKYVELRCDPISGHTALYWYRQSLGQGPEFLIYFQGTGAADDSGLPNDRFFAVRPEGSVSTLKIQRTERGDSAVYLCASSQGLDRPANSNQPQHFGDGTRLSIL.

The chain carries TRBV7-9 and TRBJ2-7; 11 nucleotides line up with TRBD1. This CDR3 has 15 amino acids. Trimming at V came to 0 bases and at J to 3 bases, leaving 1 base not matched to a gene. Per the germline V gene, CDR1 is SEHNR and CDR2 is FQNEAQ (reference sequence). In nucleotides, the CDR3 is TGTGCCAGCAGCTTAGCAGGGACAGGGGGCTACGAGCAGTACTTC. This encodes CASSLAGTGGYEQYF.

In this sample, this clone turned up once. The rearrangement joins TRBV2 to TRBJ2-3; D perhaps matches TRBD1 (6 bases). The CDR3 is 15 amino acids. V was cut by 6 bases and J by 2 bases, with 15 bases left in between. Germline loops: CDR1 SNHLY, CDR2 FYNNEI. The CDR3 nucleotides read TGTGCCAGCAGCGGTACAGGGTACCCCACAGATACGCAGTATTTT. This translates into CASSGTGYPTDTQYF.

This chain links TRBV5-1 with TRBJ1-6; 7 nucleotides match TRBD1. This CDR3 is 15 amino acids long. Germline values: CDR1 SGHRS, CDR2 YFSETQ. Trimming removed 3 bases from V and 7 bases from J; junction bases left unmatched: 7. CDR3 sequence (DNA): TGCGCCAGCAGCTATTCGGGACAGCCAAATTCACCCCTCCACTTT. It codes for CASSYSGQPNSPLHF. The variable domain in full, completed from reference TRBV5-1 and TRBJ1-6, reads KAGVTQTPRYLIKTRGQQVTLSCSPISGHRSVSWYQQTPGQGLQFLFEYFSETQRNKGNFPGRFSGRQFSNSRSEMNVSTLELGDSALYLCASSYSGQPNSPLHFGNGTRLTVT.

This chain uses TRBV10-3 with TRBJ2-5, with D perhaps TRBD1 (6 bases). With 8 bases removed from V and 4 bases from J, the gap between germline ends came to 14 bases. Germline V gene sequence: CDR1 ENHRY, CDR2 SYGVKD. There are 13 residues in the CDR3. The CDR3 is CAIGDSRGETQYF. The CDR3 region has the DNA TGTGCCATCGGGGATTCCAGGGGAGAGACCCAGTACTTC.

The chain recombines TRBV11-3 with TRBJ2-1, with TRBD2 as a possible D gene (6 bases). Germline V gene data show CDR1 as SGHNT and CDR2 as YENEEA. V lost 3 bases and J lost 7, with 10 bases in between. The CDR3 consists of 13 residues. CDR3 region: CASSFGRENEQFF. CDR3 nucleotide sequence: TGTGCCAGCAGCTTCGGCCGGGAGAATGAGCAGTTCTTC.

The V gene is TRBV7-9, the J gene TRBJ2-7; D uncertain. This CDR3 is built from 11 residues. V gave up 5 bases and J gave up 3 bases, with 5 bases separating them. From germline, CDR1 is SEHNR and CDR2 FQNEAQ (reference sequence). The CDR3 coding sequence is TGTGCCAGCAGCCCGGGCTACGAGCAGTACTTC. Amino acid sequence: CASSPGYEQYF. The full variable domain, rest sourced from reference TRBV7-9 and TRBJ2-7, is DTGVSQNPRHKITKRGQNVTFRCDPISEHNRLYWYRQTLGQGPEFLTYFQNEAQLEKSRLLSDRFSAERPKGSFSTLEIQRTEQGDSAMYLCASSPGYEQYFGPGTRLTVT.

The chain couples TRBV7-9 to TRBJ1-2; D may be TRBD1 (6 bases). This CDR3 is built from 16 residues. The germline V gene has CDR1 SEHNR and CDR2 FQNEAQ (reference sequence). Trimming removed 2 bases at V and 1 base at J, with 14 bases between. The CDR3 DNA sequence: TGTGCCAGCAGCTTACACAGGGCCGAACGTAACTATGGCTACACCTTC. As protein: CASSLHRAERNYGYTF.

The chain joins TRBV4-3 to TRBJ2-1; 7 bases are shared with TRBD2. CDR3 length equals 15 residues. J lost 9 bases, V lost 1 base, and 9 bases had no gene match. Germline V lookup: CDR1 LGHNA, CDR2 YSLEER. The DNA for the CDR3 is TGCGCCAGCAGCCAAGGGGAGGGAGCCCCTAGTGAGCAGTTCTTC. Protein sequence: CASSQGEGAPSEQFF.

CDR3 residues: CASSAGTGVYEQYF. The DNA of the CDR3 is TGTGCCAGCAGCGCCGGGACAGGGGTCTACGAGCAGTACTTC. The chain employs TRBV28 and TRBJ2-7; 10 bases are shared with TRBD1. This CDR3 has 14 residues. V lost 6 bases and J lost 3; bases outside the gene matches: 5. The germline CDR1 and CDR2 sequences are MDHEN and SYDVKM. Variable domain in full (rest from reference TRBV28 and TRBJ2-7): DVKVTQSSRYLVKRTGEKVFLECVQDMDHENMFWYRQDPGLGLRLIYFSYDVKMKEKGDIPEGYSVSREKKERFSLILESASTNQTSMYLCASSAGTGVYEQYFGPGTRLTVT.

This clone was recorded once. At one of its ends the junction is not consistent with the germline gene, which may arise from a read error. The chain links TRBV30 to TRBJ2-7; the match to TRBD2 covers 13 bases. From germline, CDR1 is GTSNPN and CDR2 SVGIG (reference sequence). The CDR3 spans 14 residues. CDR3 sequence: CAWSPGTSGTPANF. In DNA, the CDR3 is TGTGCCTGGAGTCCTGGGACTAGCGGGACCCCGGCGAACTTC.

The rearrangement links TRBV18 to TRBJ2-3, with a weak D call TRBD2 (7 bases). Germline V gives CDR1 KGHSH, CDR2 LQKENI. The CDR3 extends over 17 amino acids. V was trimmed by 0 bases and J by 4 bases, leaving 17 bases between them. CDR3 sequence (DNA): TGTGCCAGCTCACCACCCTCGGGGGCTAGCGGATCAGATACGCAGTATTTT. Amino acid sequence: CASSPPSGASGSDTQYF.

The chain couples TRBV6-1 to TRBJ2-7, with D possibly TRBD2 on 8 matching bases. Trimming cost V 7 bases and J 4 bases, with 20 bases left between them. Germline loops: CDR1 MNHNS, CDR2 SASEGT. The CDR3 has 15 amino acids. CDR3 in amino acids: CASTLRGGQSYEQYF. For the CDR3, the DNA is TGTGCCAGCACCCTCCGGGGGGGACAGAGTTACGAGCAGTACTTC.

For this clone: This sample includes further DNA sequences coding for the same CDR3. The chain links TRBV7-2 to TRBJ2-7; D may be TRBD2 (6 bases). V lost 1 base and J 4 bases, leaving 11 bases between the germline ends. CDR3 length equals 14 residues. Germline lookup yields CDR1 SGHTA and CDR2 FQGNSA. CDR3 amino acids: CASSLGAGLYEQYF. The DNA of the CDR3 is TGTGCCAGCAGCTTAGGAGCGGGCCTTTACGAGCAGTACTTC.

CDR3 sequence reads: CSVEAGASLQTLFF. For the CDR3, the DNA is TGCAGCGTTGAGGCAGGGGCTTCCCTCCAGACTCTGTTCTTC. This chain links TRBV29-1 with TRBJ2-1; a possible D gene is TRBD1 (6 bases). V shed 3 bases and J shed 15 bases, with 24 bases lying between them. This CDR3 is 14 amino acids long. The germline V gene encodes CDR1 SQVTM and CDR2 ANQGSEA.